Each of the 14 T cell receptor beta chains below was sequenced from the same sample in a study of blood T cell repertoires in COVID-19. The data were produced by immunoSEQ multiplex PCR, yet TCRdb's version contains in-frame clones alone and is incomplete. Counted here are 50,000 to 65,000 clones, more than 80% occurring once; the ten biggest clones make up approximately 15%. Input material: peripheral blood. The receptor set was obtained from a human donor in a cohort sampled during active COVID-19.

This sequence joins TRBV6-1 and TRBJ2-3, with TRBD2 identical over 8 bases. This CDR3 comprises 16 residues. CDR1 is MNHNS, CDR2 SASEGT, per germline. V was pared by 3 bases and J by 8 bases, with 13 bases of the junction left unmatched. The CDR3 DNA follows: TGTGCCAGCAGTGACGACCGTGGACTAGCTTTTCCTACGCAGTATTTT. It encodes CASSDDRGLAFPTQYF.

V and J are TRBV4-1 and TRBJ2-3; 11 bases are shared with TRBD2. Germline loops: CDR1 MGHRA, CDR2 YSYEKL. CDR3 length: 19 residues. V was pared by 0 bases and J by 6 bases, with 14 bases of the junction left unmatched. CDR3 sequence reads: CASSQEGGRLAGRGDTQYF. The CDR3, as DNA: TGCGCCAGCAGCCAAGAAGGTGGGAGACTAGCGGGAAGGGGGGATACGCAGTATTTT.

The rearrangement uses TRBV19 and TRBJ1-1; possibly TRBD1 for D (6 bases). The CDR3 is made up of 15 amino acids. The germline V and J ends were trimmed by 4 bases and 0 bases, with 12 bases remaining between them. CDR1 is LNHDA, CDR2 SQIVND, per germline (reference sequence). The CDR3 DNA is TGTGCCAGTAGTAACGGACAGATAATGAACACTGAAGCTTTCTTT. It encodes CASSNGQIMNTEAFF.

J is TRBJ1-1 and V is TRBV24-1; 9 bases fit TRBD1. The CDR3 spans 15 residues. J gave up 3 bases and V 6 bases, and 7 bases lay outside the gene matches. CDR1 KGHDR and CDR2 SFDVKD come from the germline V gene. This chain's CDR3 is CATSPGQGGDTEAFF. For the CDR3, the DNA is TGTGCCACCAGTCCGGGACAGGGCGGTGACACTGAAGCTTTCTTT.

The rearrangement uses TRBV11-2 and TRBJ2-6, with 10 bases aligning to TRBD1. Trimming removed 2 bases from V and 6 bases from J; junction bases left unmatched: 13. The CDR3 is made up of 19 amino acids. The germline V gene encodes CDR1 SGHAT and CDR2 FQNNGV. For the CDR3, the DNA is TGTGCCAGCAGCTTATTAGGACAGGGGGGCCCTTTTTCGGCCAACGTCCTGACTTTC. This translates into CASSLLGQGGPFSANVLTF.

This chain connects TRBV5-1 to TRBJ1-3; D is ambiguous. Between the trimmed V and J ends, which lost 4 bases and 0 bases, there was a span of 14 bases. The CDR3 has 16 amino acids. CDR1 SGHRS and CDR2 YFSETQ come from the germline V gene. The CDR3 protein is CASSLLPFGSGNTIYF. Here the CDR3 DNA reads TGCGCCAGCAGCCTTCTCCCGTTCGGCTCTGGAAACACCATATATTTT.

The V and J genes are TRBV6-5 and TRBJ2-7, with D tentatively TRBD1 (6 bases). Trimming took 0 bases from V and 7 from J, leaving 19 bases between them. The germline CDR1 and CDR2 sequences are MNHEY and SVGAGI. The CDR3 runs 16 residues. CDR3 coding DNA: TGTGCCAGCAGTTACTCGAGGGGACAATCCCTCGGGGAGCAGTACTTC. Protein sequence: CASSYSRGQSLGEQYF.

The chain is built from TRBV15 and TRBJ1-2; D gene ambiguous. V gave up 0 bases and J gave up 3 bases, with 11 bases separating them. In germline, CDR1 is LNHNV, CDR2 YYDKDF (reference sequence). The CDR3 has 15 residues. CDR3: CATSREGRSHYGYTF. CDR3 coding DNA: TGTGCCACCAGCAGAGAAGGGAGAAGTCACTATGGCTACACCTTC.

V gene TRBV7-9 combines with J gene TRBJ2-7, with D possibly TRBD2 on 6 matching bases. CDR1 and CDR2 (germline): SEHNR, FQNEAQ (reference sequence). This CDR3 is 15 amino acids long. V lost 5 bases, J lost 2 bases, and 16 bases lay in between. The CDR3: CASSRRDFEAYEQYF. CDR3 sequence (DNA): TGTGCCAGCAGCCGCCGGGACTTTGAGGCCTACGAGCAGTACTTC.

The chain carries TRBV6-5 and TRBJ2-7, with TRBD2 as a possible D gene (7 bases). V dropped 5 bases and J dropped 0 bases, with 14 bases sitting between them. This CDR3 has 15 residues. The germline V gene encodes CDR1 MNHEY and CDR2 SVGAGI. The chain's CDR3 is CASSPGGGYSYEQYF. Here the CDR3 DNA reads TGTGCCAGCAGTCCTGGGGGGGGCTACTCCTACGAGCAGTACTTC.

This clone has only one observation. V and J are TRBV6-5 and TRBJ1-2; D not resolved. V lost 2 bases, J lost 7 bases, and 11 bases lay in between. CDR1 MNHEY and CDR2 SVGAGI come from the germline V gene. This CDR3 is built from 13 residues. The CDR3 DNA reads TGTGCCAGCAGTTACATCGGCGGCCTTGGCTACACCTTC. Its translation: CASSYIGGLGYTF.

There are a few counts of this clone. The V and J genes are TRBV7-2 and TRBJ2-7; the D is unclear. The CDR3 has 11 amino acids. Per the germline V gene, CDR1 is SGHTA and CDR2 is FQGNSA. Trimming stripped 8 bases from V and 2 bases from J, with 7 bases between. The CDR3: CASAAAYEQYF. The CDR3 nucleotides are TGTGCCAGCGCCGCGGCCTACGAGCAGTACTTC.

The V and J genes are TRBV19 and TRBJ2-5; 11 positions match TRBD1. The CDR3 has 14 amino acids. The germline gives CDR1 LNHDA, CDR2 SQIVND (reference sequence). Unmatched junction bases numbered 3, after V lost 5 bases and J lost 4 bases. In DNA, the CDR3 is TGTGCCAGTAGTCGGACAGGGGGCGCAGAGACCCAGTACTTC. This encodes CASSRTGGAETQYF.

This chain's CDR3 is CASSPPQATNTEAFF. Written as DNA, the CDR3 is TGTGCCAGCAGTCCCCCCCAGGCAACCAACACTGAAGCTTTCTTT. The chain links TRBV28 to TRBJ1-1; D unresolved. The ends were cut back, 5 bases at V and 2 bases at J, with 15 bases in the middle. The CDR3 is 15 amino acids. Per germline, CDR1 MDHEN and CDR2 SYDVKM.